Sequencing of this TCR beta chain was carried out in a study of human CD8 memory T cell subsets (dated by TCRdb to 2020 to 2022). Regarding the study in general: The clonal relationships among stem-like (TSTEM), progenitor exhausted-like (TPEX) and effector memory CD8+ T cell subsets were assessed by comparing the TCRbeta repertoires of these subsets. TCRbeta repertoires were obtained from TSTEM, TPEX and effector memory subsets contributed by each of six donors. Overall results and qualifications from the work: Based on Chao1 estimates, TSTEM subsets appeared to have greater repertoire diversity than TPEX subsets, which may reflect a broader range of specificities. Sequencing was limited to TCRbeta chains, and the repertoire comparisons were based on six donors analyzed with paired t-tests and Bonferroni correction. Similarly high normalized Shannon-Wiener diversity was shown by TSTEM and TPEX subsets, whereas comparatively lower diversity was seen in effector memory subsets. The stem-like TSTEM and TPEX subsets each shared clonotypes with effector memory cells, but the TSTEM and TPEX repertoires had minimal overlap with each other, suggesting distinct antigen spectra.

As for this clonotype: It has no known antigen specificity.

Peripheral blood mononuclear cells were isolated from healthy donor buffy coats by density gradient separation. In the study, negative magnetic separation with EasySep or MojoSort CD8+ T cell isolation kits was used to enrich total CD8+ T cells. For each subset, total RNA was extracted using an RNeasy Mini Kit from duplicate vials of about 150,000 sorted CD8+ T cells. PBMCs were used either fresh or after being cryopreserved in fetal bovine serum containing roughly 10% DMSO. Fluorescence-activated cell sorting on a FACSAria III was used to sort CD8+ T cell subsets to purity. CDR1 is given as MNHEY and CDR2 as SMNVEV, both from the germline V gene (reference sequence). The CDR3 runs 12 residues from the cysteine to the phenylalanine. The DNA is not on file. Sequencing took place on a NextSeq 550. A Human TCR Profiling Kit was used to prepare UMI-labeled 5' RACE TCRbeta libraries. Every TCRbeta library was prepared in parallel with an identical number of PCR cycles. From the authors' description of their analysis: The number of functional CDR3beta clonotypes in each TCRbeta library ranged from roughly 2,800 to 20,000. MIGEC 1.2.9 was used for UMI extraction and consensus assembly, with a minimum of three reads required per UMI. MiXCR 3.0.3 was used to extract in-frame CDR3beta repertoires. Each sample was downsampled to 42,000 randomly selected UMIs before diversity metrics were computed in VDJtools 1.2.1. For each sample pair, the repertoire overlap metrics D, R and F2 were calculated in VDJtools using the top 3,000 clones. TCRdb reprocessed the reads and assigns one entry to each CDR3 protein sequence, leaving out DNA. It is TCRdb's table, rather than the study itself, that gives the V and J calls and clone size. Per the sample table, the count is around 4,400 distinct CDR3 sequences. The ten largest clones represent approximately 24% of the sample.

What was sequenced was CD8+ effector memory T cells (TEM) sorted from PBMCs. Interpreted using the paper, the cell subset or site label stands for: effector memory CD8 T cells, CCR7- CD45RO+ CD95+. This receptor was taken from a human donor in good health. The sequence is built from TRBV27 and TRBJ2-7; TCRdb's D call of TRBD2 is untestable without DNA. The CDR3 reads as follows: CASSLLAGEQYF.